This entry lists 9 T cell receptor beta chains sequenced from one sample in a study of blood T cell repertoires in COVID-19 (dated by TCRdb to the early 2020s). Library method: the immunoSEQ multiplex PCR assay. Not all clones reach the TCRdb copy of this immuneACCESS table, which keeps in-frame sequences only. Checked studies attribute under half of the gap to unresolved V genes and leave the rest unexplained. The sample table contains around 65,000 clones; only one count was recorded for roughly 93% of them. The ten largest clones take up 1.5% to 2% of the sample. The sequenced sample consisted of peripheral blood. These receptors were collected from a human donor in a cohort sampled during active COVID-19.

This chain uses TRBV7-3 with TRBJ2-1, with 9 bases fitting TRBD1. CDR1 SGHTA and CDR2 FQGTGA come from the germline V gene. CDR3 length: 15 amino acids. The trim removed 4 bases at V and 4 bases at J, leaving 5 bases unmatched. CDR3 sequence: CASSYDRGNYNEQFF. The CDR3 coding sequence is TGTGCCAGCAGCTATGACAGGGGGAATTACAATGAGCAGTTCTTC.

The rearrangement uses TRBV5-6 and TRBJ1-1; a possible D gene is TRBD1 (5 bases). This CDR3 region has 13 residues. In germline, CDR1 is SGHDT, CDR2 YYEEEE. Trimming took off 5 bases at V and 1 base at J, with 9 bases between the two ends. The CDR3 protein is CASSPTANTEAFF. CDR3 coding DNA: TGTGCCAGCAGTCCGACAGCGAACACTGAAGCTTTCTTT.

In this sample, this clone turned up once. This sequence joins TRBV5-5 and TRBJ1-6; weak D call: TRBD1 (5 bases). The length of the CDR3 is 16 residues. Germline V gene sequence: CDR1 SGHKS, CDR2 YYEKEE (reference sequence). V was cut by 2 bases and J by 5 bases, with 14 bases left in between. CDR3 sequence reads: CASSLSPGRDNSPLHF. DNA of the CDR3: TGTGCCAGCAGCTTAAGTCCGGGCAGGGATAATTCACCCCTCCACTTT.

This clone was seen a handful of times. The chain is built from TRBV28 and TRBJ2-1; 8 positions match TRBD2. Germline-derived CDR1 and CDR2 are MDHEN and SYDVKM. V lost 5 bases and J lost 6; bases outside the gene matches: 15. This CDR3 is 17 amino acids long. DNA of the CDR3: TGTGCCAGCAGTACTCCGGCGAGCGGGAGAGGTGGCAATGAGCAGTTCTTC. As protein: CASSTPASGRGGNEQFF.

The CDR3 here is CASSIYREGNTEAFF. The CDR3 coding sequence is TGTGCCAGCAGTATTTACAGGGAGGGGAACACTGAAGCTTTCTTT. This chain joins TRBV28 and TRBJ1-1; possibly TRBD1 for D (6 bases). The V end was cut by 5 bases, the J end by 1 base, with 14 bases between. Germline CDR1 MDHEN, CDR2 SYDVKM. The CDR3 is 15 residues long.

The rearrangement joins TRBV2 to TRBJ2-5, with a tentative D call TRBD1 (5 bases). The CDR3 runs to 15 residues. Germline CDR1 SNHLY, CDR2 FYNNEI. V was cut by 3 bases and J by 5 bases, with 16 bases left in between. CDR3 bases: TGTGCCAGCAGTGACATCAGGGCCGGAAGGGAGACCCAGTACTTC. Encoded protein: CASSDIRAGRETQYF.

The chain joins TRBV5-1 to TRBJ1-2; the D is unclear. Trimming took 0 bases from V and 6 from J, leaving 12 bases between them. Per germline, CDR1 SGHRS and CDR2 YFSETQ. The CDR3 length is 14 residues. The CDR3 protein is CASSLEQLLDGYTF. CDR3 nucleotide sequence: TGCGCCAGCAGCTTGGAACAGCTCCTTGATGGCTACACCTTC. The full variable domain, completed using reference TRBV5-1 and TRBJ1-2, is KAGVTQTPRYLIKTRGQQVTLSCSPISGHRSVSWYQQTPGQGLQFLFEYFSETQRNKGNFPGRFSGRQFSNSRSEMNVSTLELGDSALYLCASSLEQLLDGYTFGSGTRLTVV.

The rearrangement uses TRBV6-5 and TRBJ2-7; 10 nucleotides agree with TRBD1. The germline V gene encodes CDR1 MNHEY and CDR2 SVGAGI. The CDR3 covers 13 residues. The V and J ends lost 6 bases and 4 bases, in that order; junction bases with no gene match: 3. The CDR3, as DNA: TGTGCCAGCAGCGGGACAGGGGTGTACGAGCAGTACTTC. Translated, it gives CASSGTGVYEQYF.

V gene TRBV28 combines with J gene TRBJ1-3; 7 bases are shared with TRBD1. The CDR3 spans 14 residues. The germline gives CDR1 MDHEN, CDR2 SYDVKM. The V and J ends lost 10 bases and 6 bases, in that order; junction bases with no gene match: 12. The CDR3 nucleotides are TGTGCCATCGCCTCACAGGGGCTACCAAACACCATATATTTT. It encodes CAIASQGLPNTIYF. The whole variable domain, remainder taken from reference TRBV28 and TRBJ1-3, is DVKVTQSSRYLVKRTGEKVFLECVQDMDHENMFWYRQDPGLGLRLIYFSYDVKMKEKGDIPEGYSVSREKKERFSLILESASTNQTSMYLCAIASQGLPNTIYFGEGSWLTVV.